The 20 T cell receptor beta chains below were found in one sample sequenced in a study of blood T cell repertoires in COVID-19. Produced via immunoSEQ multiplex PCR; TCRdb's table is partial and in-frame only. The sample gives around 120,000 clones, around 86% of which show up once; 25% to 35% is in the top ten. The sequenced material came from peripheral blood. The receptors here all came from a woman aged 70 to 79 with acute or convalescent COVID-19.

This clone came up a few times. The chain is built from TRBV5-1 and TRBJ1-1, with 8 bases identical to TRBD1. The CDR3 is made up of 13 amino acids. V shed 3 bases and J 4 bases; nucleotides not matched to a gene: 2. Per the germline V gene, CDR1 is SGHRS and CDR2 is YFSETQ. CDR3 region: CASSSGGPTEAFF. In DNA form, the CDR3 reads TGCGCCAGCAGCTCAGGGGGCCCCACTGAAGCTTTCTTT.

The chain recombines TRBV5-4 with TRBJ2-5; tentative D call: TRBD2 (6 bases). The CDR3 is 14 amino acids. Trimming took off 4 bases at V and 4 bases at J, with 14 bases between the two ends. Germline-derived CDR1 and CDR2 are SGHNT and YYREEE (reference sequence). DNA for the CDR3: TGTGCCAGCAGCCCCCAGGAGGGGTTAGAGACCCAGTACTTC. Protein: CASSPQEGLETQYF.

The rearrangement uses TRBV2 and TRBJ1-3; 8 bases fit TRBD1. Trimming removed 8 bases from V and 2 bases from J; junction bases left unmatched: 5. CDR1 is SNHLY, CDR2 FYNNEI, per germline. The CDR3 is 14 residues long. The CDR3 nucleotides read TGTGCCAGCTCGGACAGGGCGGCTGGAAACACCATATATTTT. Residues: CASSDRAAGNTIYF. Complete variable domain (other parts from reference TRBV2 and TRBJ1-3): EPEVTQTPSHQVTQMGQEVILRCVPISNHLYFYWYRQILGQKVEFLVSFYNNEISEKSEIFDDQFSVERPDGSNFTLKIRSTKLEDSAMYFCASSDRAAGNTIYFGEGSWLTVV.

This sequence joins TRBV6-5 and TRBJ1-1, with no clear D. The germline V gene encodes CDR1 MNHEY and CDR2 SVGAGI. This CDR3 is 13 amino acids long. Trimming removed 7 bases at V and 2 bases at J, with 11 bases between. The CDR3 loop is CASMIGENTEAFF. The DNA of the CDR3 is TGTGCCAGCATGATTGGAGAAAACACTGAAGCTTTCTTT.

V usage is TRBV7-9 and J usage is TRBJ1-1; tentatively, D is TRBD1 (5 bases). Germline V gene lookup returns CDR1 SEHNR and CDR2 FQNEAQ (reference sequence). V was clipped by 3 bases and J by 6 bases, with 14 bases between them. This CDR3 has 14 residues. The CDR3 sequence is CASSLGGVRAEAFF. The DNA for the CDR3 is TGTGCCAGCAGCTTGGGAGGGGTTAGAGCTGAAGCTTTCTTT.

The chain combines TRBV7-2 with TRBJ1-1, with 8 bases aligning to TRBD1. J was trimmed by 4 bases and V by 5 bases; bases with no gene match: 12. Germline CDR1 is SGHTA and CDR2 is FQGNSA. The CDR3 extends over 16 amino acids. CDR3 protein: CASSPQGVITGTEAFF. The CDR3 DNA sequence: TGTGCCAGCAGCCCACAGGGGGTAATTACGGGCACTGAAGCTTTCTTT.

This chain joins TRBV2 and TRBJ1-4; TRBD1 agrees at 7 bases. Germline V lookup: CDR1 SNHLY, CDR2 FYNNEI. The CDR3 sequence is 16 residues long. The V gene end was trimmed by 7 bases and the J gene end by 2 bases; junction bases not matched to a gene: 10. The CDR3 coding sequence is TGTGCCAGCAACCTTCAGGGGGTCAGCACTAATGAAAAACTGTTTTTT. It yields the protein CASNLQGVSTNEKLFF.

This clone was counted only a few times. Here the CDR3 DNA reads TGTGCCAGCAGCCTCGGACAGGGCGGGGGTGGCTACACCTTC. Translated, it gives CASSLGQGGGGYTF. The chain joins TRBV3-1 (or the pseudogene TRBV3-2) to TRBJ1-2; 8 nucleotides align to TRBD1. Germline CDR1 is LGHDT and CDR2 is YNNKEL (reference sequence). This CDR3 region has 14 residues. The V segment lost 4 bases and the J segment 7 bases; nucleotides outside the gene matches: 8.

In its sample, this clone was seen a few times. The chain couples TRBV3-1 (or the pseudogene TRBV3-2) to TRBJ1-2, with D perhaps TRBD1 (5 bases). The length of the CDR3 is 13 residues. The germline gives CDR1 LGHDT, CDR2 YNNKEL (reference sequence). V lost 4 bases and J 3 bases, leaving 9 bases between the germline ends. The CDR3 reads CASSPREDYGYTF. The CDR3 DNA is TGTGCCAGCAGCCCCAGGGAGGACTATGGCTACACCTTC.

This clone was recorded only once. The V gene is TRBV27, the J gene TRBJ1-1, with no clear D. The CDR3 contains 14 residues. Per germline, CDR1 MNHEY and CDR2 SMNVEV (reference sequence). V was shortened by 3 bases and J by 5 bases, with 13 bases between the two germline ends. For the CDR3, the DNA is TGTGCCAGCAGTTTTCAGGAGCGGAAGACTGAAGCTTTCTTT. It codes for CASSFQERKTEAFF.

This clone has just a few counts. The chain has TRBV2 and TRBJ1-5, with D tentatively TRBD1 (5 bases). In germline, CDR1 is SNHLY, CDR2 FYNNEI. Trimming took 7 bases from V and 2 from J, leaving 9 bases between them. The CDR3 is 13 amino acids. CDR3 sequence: CASIQGRNQPQHF. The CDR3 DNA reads TGTGCCAGCATCCAGGGTCGCAATCAGCCCCAGCATTTT.

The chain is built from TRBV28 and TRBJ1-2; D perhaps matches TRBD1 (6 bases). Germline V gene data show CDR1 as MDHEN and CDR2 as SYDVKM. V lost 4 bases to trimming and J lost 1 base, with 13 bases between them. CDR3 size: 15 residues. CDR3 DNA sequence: TGTGCCAGCAGTTCGGGGGGCGGTAGTAACTATGGCTACACCTTC. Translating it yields CASSSGGGSNYGYTF.

CDR3 bases: TGTGCCACCAGTGATTTCAGGGGCGAGGCTTTCTTT. The encoded protein is CATSDFRGEAFF. The chain joins TRBV24-1 to TRBJ1-1; TRBD1 might be the D (6 bases). CDR1 is KGHDR, CDR2 SFDVKD, per germline. This CDR3 contains 12 residues. V lost 1 base, J lost 11 bases, and 10 bases lay in between.

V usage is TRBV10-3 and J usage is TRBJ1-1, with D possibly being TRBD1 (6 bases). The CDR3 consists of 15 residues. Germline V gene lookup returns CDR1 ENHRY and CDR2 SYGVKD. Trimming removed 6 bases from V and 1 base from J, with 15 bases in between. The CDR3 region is CAIRPPVGQNTEAFF. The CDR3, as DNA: TGTGCCATCAGGCCCCCCGTGGGACAGAACACTGAAGCTTTCTTT.

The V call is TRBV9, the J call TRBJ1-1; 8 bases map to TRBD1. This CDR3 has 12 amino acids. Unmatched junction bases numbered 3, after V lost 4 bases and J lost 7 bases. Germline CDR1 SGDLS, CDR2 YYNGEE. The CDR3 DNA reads TGTGCCAGCAGCCTAGGACAGGGTGAAGCTTTCTTT. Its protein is CASSLGQGEAFF.

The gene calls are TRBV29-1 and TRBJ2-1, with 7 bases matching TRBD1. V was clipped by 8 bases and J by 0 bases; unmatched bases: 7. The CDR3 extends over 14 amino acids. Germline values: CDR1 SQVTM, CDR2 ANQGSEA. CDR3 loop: CSLVGQDSYNEQFF. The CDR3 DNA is TGCAGCTTAGTCGGACAGGACTCCTACAATGAGCAGTTCTTC.

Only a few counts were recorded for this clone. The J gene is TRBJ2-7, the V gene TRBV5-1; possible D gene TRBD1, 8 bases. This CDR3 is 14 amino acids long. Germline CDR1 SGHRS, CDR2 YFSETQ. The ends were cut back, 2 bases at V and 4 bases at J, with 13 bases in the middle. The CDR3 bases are TGCGCCAGCAGCTTTTACAGGGGGGGATACGAGCAGTACTTC. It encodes CASSFYRGGYEQYF. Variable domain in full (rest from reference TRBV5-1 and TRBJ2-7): KAGVTQTPRYLIKTRGQQVTLSCSPISGHRSVSWYQQTPGQGLQFLFEYFSETQRNKGNFPGRFSGRQFSNSRSEMNVSTLELGDSALYLCASSFYRGGYEQYFGPGTRLTVT.

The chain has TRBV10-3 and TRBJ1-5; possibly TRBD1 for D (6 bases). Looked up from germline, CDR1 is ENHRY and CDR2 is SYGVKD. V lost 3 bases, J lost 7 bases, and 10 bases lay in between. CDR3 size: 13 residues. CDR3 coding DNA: TGTGCCATCAGTGACGACAGGATGCAGCCCCAGCATTTT. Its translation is CAISDDRMQPQHF.

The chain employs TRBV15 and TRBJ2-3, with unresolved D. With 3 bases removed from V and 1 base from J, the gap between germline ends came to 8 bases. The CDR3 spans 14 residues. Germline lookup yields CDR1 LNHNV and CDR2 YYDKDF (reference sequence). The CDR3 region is CATSRQLGTDTQYF. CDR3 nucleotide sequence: TGTGCCACCAGCAGGCAACTTGGCACAGATACGCAGTATTTT.

The CDR3 sequence: CASSSGVANYGYTF. The CDR3 DNA is TGTGCCAGCAGCTCAGGGGTTGCTAACTATGGCTACACCTTC. This chain connects TRBV7-2 to TRBJ1-2; the D gene is possibly TRBD1 (6 bases). V lost 4 bases and J 0 bases, leaving 9 bases between the germline ends. Germline CDR1 is SGHTA and CDR2 is FQGNSA. There are 14 residues in the CDR3.